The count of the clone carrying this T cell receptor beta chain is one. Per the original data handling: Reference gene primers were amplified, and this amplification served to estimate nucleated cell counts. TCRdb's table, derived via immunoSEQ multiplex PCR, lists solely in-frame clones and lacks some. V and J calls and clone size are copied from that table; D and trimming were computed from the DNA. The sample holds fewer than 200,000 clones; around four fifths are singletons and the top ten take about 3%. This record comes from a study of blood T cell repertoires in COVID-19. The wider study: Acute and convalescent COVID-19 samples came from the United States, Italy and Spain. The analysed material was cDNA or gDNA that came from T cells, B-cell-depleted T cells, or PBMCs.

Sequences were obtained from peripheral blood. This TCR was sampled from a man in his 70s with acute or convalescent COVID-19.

CDR3 region: CASSSGGVSNQPQHF. DNA for the CDR3: TGTGCCAGCAGTTCCGGGGGAGTTAGCAATCAGCCCCAGCATTTT. The chain is built from TRBV6-2 or TRBV6-3 and TRBJ1-5, with D possibly being TRBD1 (5 bases). In germline, CDR1 is MNHEY, CDR2 SVGEGT. The CDR3 consists of 15 residues. Trimming removed 4 bases from V and 0 bases from J, with 10 bases in between.